These 9 T cell receptor beta chains came from one sample sequenced in a study of T cell repertoires in cytomegalovirus infection. TCRdb ran MiXCR on the reads and lists one entry per CDR3 protein. This sample carries approximately 500,000 distinct CDR3 sequences, 15% to 20% of them seen once, and the ten largest clones take roughly a quarter. Sequencing was performed on CD8+ T cells from PBMCs. Every receptor here comes from a human donor in good health (CMV status not recorded). Some clones in this sample may be carry-over from other donors' samples.

At least ten counts were recorded for this clonotype. The gene calls are TRBV28 and TRBJ1-1, with D tentatively TRBD1 (5 bases). Trimming removed 6 bases from V and 1 base from J, with 12 bases in between. Germline V CDR1 and CDR2: MDHEN, SYDVKM. This CDR3 comprises 14 residues. The CDR3 loop reads CASSPGPRNTEAFF. CDR3 nucleotide sequence: TGTGCCAGCAGCCCGGGACCGAGGAACACTGAAGCTTTCTTT. The variable domain in full, completed from reference TRBV28 and TRBJ1-1, reads DVKVTQSSRYLVKRTGEKVFLECVQDMDHENMFWYRQDPGLGLRLIYFSYDVKMKEKGDIPEGYSVSREKKERFSLILESASTNQTSMYLCASSPGPRNTEAFFGQGTRLTVV.

This clonotype was found a few times. The chain combines TRBV19 with TRBJ2-3, with TRBD1 matching 11 bases. This CDR3 is built from 17 residues. Germline V gene sequence: CDR1 LNHDA, CDR2 SQIVND (reference sequence). V lost 0 bases and J lost 5; bases outside the gene matches: 7. For the CDR3, the DNA is TGTGCCAGTAGTATAGACCGGGACAGGGGGTCCGAAGATACGCAGTATTTT. This codes for CASSIDRDRGSEDTQYF.

This rearrangement joins TRBV4-2 to TRBJ2-7; weak D call: TRBD2 (6 bases). The germline gives CDR1 LGHNA, CDR2 YNFKEQ. The V end lost 4 bases, the J end lost 2 bases, and 12 bases lay between the germline ends. The CDR3 is 14 amino acids. CDR3 sequence (DNA): TGTGCCAGCAGCCCGGAGGAGGGTACCTACGAGCAGTACTTC. Protein: CASSPEEGTYEQYF.

This clonotype was picked up many times. V usage is TRBV9 and J usage is TRBJ1-2; possible D gene TRBD1, 6 bases. The CDR3 spans 15 residues. Germline V lookup: CDR1 SGDLS, CDR2 YYNGEE. V was pared by 3 bases and J by 0 bases, with 12 bases between. The CDR3 sequence is CASSATGPSNYGYTF. DNA of the CDR3: TGTGCCAGCAGCGCCACAGGGCCCTCTAACTATGGCTACACCTTC.

The chain joins TRBV13 to TRBJ2-5; D is possibly TRBD2 (6 bases). The germline V gene has CDR1 PRHDT and CDR2 FYEKMQ (reference sequence). V was shortened by 4 bases and J by 3 bases, with 18 bases between the two germline ends. This CDR3 comprises 16 residues. The CDR3, as DNA: TGTGCCAGCAGCTCACCCCTTAGCGGAGAAAAAGAGACCCAGTACTTC. The encoded protein is CASSSPLSGEKETQYF.

For this clonotype: The junction shows a germline mismatch at one end, possibly a read error. The V and J genes are TRBV3-1 and TRBJ2-7, with D perhaps matching TRBD2 (5 bases). Germline assignment: CDR1 LGHDT and CDR2 YNNKEL (reference sequence). The CDR3 covers 15 residues. The CDR3 DNA sequence: TGTGCCAGCAACCAAGAGGTCGGGGATCCGGACGAGCAGTACTTC. Its protein product is CASNQEVGDPDEQYF.

The V and J genes are TRBV19 and TRBJ1-1, with a weak D call TRBD1 (5 bases). The germline V gene has CDR1 LNHDA and CDR2 SQIVND (reference sequence). The V and J ends lost 3 bases and 1 base respectively, with 15 bases between them. This CDR3 spans 16 amino acids. In nucleotides, the CDR3 is TGTGCCAGTAGTATGGGGAGGGGTATAACGAACACTGAAGCTTTCTTT. It codes for CASSMGRGITNTEAFF.

This clonotype has a handful of counts. This rearrangement joins TRBV4-2 to TRBJ2-7; TRBD2 aligns across 9 bases. V shed 0 bases, J shed 6 bases, and the junction held 9 bases outside the gene matches. This CDR3 is built from 16 residues. The V gene's germline CDR1 is LGHNA and CDR2 YNFKEQ. CDR3 sequence (DNA): TGTGCCAGCAGCCAAGAAGGGCGGGGGGGCCGGGGCGAGCAGTACTTC. It encodes CASSQEGRGGRGEQYF.

This clonotype was counted at least ten times. This sequence joins TRBV7-2 and TRBJ2-1; TRBD2 agrees at 7 bases. The CDR3 spans 14 residues. The V segment lost 2 bases and the J segment 5 bases; nucleotides outside the gene matches: 3. CDR1 is SGHTA, CDR2 FQGNSA, per germline. The CDR3 nucleotides are TGTGCCAGCAGCTTACTTGGGGGGGACAATGAGCAGTTCTTC. Protein product: CASSLLGGDNEQFF.